There are many counts of the clone carrying this TCR beta chain. Time point specified: newly diagnosed GD, antithyroid drugs for less than 3 months. PBMCs provided the RNA from which the TCR library was made. Germline V gene lookup returns CDR1 MNHNS and CDR2 SASEGT. V was shortened by 5 bases and J by 0 bases, with 11 bases between the two germline ends. CDR3 length: 15 residues. Building the TCR beta libraries relied on iRepertoire HTBI primers, and CDR3 regions underwent Arm-PCR. TCRdb passed the multiplex PCR reads through MiXCR, listing each CDR3 protein once. The table lists about 240,000 distinct CDR3 sequences, around 20% of them singletons. This specimen belongs to a study of regulatory T cells in long-lasting Graves disease.

The material was peripheral blood mononuclear cells (PBMCs), obtained at new diagnosis, from a patient treated with antithyroid drugs. The genes are TRBV6-1 and TRBJ1-5, with D uncertain. The sequence derives from a female donor with Graves disease. The CDR3 reads CASSPDGYSNQPQHF. CDR3 DNA sequence: TGTGCCAGCAGTCCGGACGGGTATAGCAATCAGCCCCAGCATTTT.